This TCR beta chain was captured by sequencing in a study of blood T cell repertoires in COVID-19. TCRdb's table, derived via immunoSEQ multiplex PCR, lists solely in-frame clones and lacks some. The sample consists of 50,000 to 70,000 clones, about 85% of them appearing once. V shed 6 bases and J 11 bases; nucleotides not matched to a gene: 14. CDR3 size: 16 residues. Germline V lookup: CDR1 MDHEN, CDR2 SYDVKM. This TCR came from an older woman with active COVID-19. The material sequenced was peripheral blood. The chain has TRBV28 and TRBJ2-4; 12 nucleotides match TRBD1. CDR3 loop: CASSYTGTGGAGLQYF. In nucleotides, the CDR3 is TGTGCCAGCAGCTACACCGGGACAGGGGGCGCAGGGCTTCAGTACTTC.